This T cell receptor (beta chain) was found in a study of blood T cell repertoires in COVID-19. Study details: The study drew acute and convalescent COVID-19 samples from the United States, Italy and Spain.

The age range of participants was roughly 18 to 90 years, with residence in 20 to 25 US areas. Participant-given clinical history determined each cohort assignment. V lost 7 bases, J lost 5 bases, and 2 bases stayed unmatched. The CDR3 sequence is 13 residues long. The assay was immunoSEQ multiplex PCR, and TCRdb's table has in-frame clones only and misses some. The table shows roughly 150,000 clones, with less than 85% occurring only once. Sequenced: PBMCs or T cells enriched from blood (not recorded which). This sequence originates from a woman younger than 30 who had been exposed to COVID-19. The rearrangement links TRBV12-3 or TRBV12-4 to TRBJ1-5; TRBD1 aligns across 10 bases. The CDR3 DNA sequence: TGTGCCAGCACCGGACAGGGGGATCAGCCCCAGCATTTT. Translation: CASTGQGDQPQHF.